Listed below are T cell receptor beta chains from one sample, sequenced in a study of STAT5B mutations in CD4+ large granular lymphocyte leukemia. TCRdb's table, derived via immunoSEQ multiplex PCR, lists solely in-frame clones and lacks some. In the table there are about 33,000 clones, around 74% of which are singletons. The sample comprised CD4+ T cells from blood buffy coats. The receptors originated from a human donor in good health. CDR3s include the opening cysteine and the closing phenylalanine or tryptophan. D genes are given only for firm matches. Clone size is shown for a subset of rows, as once, few, many or a class of expanded clone.

NA,TRBJ2-7,NA,TRBV4-3,CASSQDLGLRHEQYF,TGCGCCAGCAGCCAAGATCTTGGGCTCAGGCACGAGCAGTACTTC
NA,TRBJ2-2,NA,TRBV23-1,CASRPQGEGNTGELFF,TGCGCCAGCAGACCCCAGGGGGAGGGGAACACCGGGGAGCTGTTTTTT
few,TRBJ2-2,NA,TRBV30,CASQMRGMRRELFF,TGTGCCTCGCAGATGAGGGGGATGAGGAGGGAGCTGTTTTTT
NA,TRBJ1-2,NA,TRBV5-4,CASSLGGEQGGHGYTF,TGTGCCAGCAGCTTGGGGGGAGAGCAGGGAGGGCATGGCTACACCTTC
NA,TRBJ1-3,TRBD1,TRBV13,CASSPRTGSRGNTIYF,TGTGCCAGCAGCCCCCGGACAGGTTCAAGAGGAAACACCATATATTTT
few,TRBJ1-1,TRBD1,TRBV30,CAWKRQGLTEAFF,TGTGCCTGGAAACGACAGGGGTTGACTGAAGCTTTCTTT
once,TRBJ2-1,NA,TRBV11-2,CASSLGRFTYNEQFF,TGTGCCAGCAGCTTAGGGAGATTTACCTACAATGAGCAGTTCTTC
NA,TRBJ2-3,NA,TRBV6-1,CASSKQGTYTDTQYF,TGTGCCAGCAGTAAACAGGGGACTTACACAGATACGCAGTATTTT
NA,TRBJ1-2,NA,TRBV7-2,CASSFSVGVNYGYTF,TGTGCCAGCAGCTTTAGCGTAGGGGTGAACTATGGCTACACCTTC
once,TRBJ1-6,NA,TRBV10-1,CASSEAGADNSPLHF,TGCGCCAGCAGTGAGGCTGGTGCAGATAATTCACCCCTCCACTTT
NA,TRBJ1-1,NA,TRBV7-9,CASSLGTGNTEAFF,TGTGCCAGCAGCCTCGGGACGGGCAACACTGAAGCTTTCTTT
NA,TRBJ2-1,NA,TRBV30,CAWSVRDLHNEQFF,TGTGCCTGGAGTGTACGTGACTTACACAATGAGCAGTTCTTC
NA,TRBJ1-3,NA,TRBV6-1,CASSEARHGGNTIYF,TGTGCCAGCAGTGAAGCGCGGCATGGGGGAAACACCATATATTTT
NA,TRBJ2-3,NA,TRBV4-2,CASSPSYPSTDTQYF,TGTGCCAGCAGCCCGAGCTACCCTAGCACAGATACGCAGTATTTT
NA,TRBJ2-5,TRBD2,TRBV5-4,CASSYRLAGETQYF,TGTGCCAGCAGCTACAGACTAGCGGGAGAGACCCAGTACTTC
NA,TRBJ2-1,TRBD2,TRBV14,CASAGRTIHEQFF,TGTGCCTCCGCCGGGAGGACGATACATGAGCAGTTCTTC
once,TRBJ2-1,TRBD2,TRBV29-1,CSVGGTSGSYEQFF,TGCAGCGTTGGCGGGACTAGCGGGAGCTATGAGCAGTTCTTC
NA,TRBJ1-6,NA,TRBV7-9,CASSVQGQGSPLHF,TGTGCCAGCAGCGTACAGGGCCAGGGTTCACCCCTCCACTTT
NA,TRBJ2-5,NA,TRBV5-4,CASSWGTGQETQYF,TGTGCCAGCAGCTGGGGTACCGGGCAAGAGACCCAGTACTTC
few,TRBJ2-4,TRBD2,TRBV11-2,CASSSWTSGSKNIQYF,TGTGCCAGCAGCTCTTGGACTAGCGGGAGTAAAAACATTCAGTACTTC
NA,TRBJ1-5,NA,TRBV6-4,CASSDLPNQPQHF,TGTGCCAGCAGTGACCTTCCCAATCAGCCCCAGCATTTT
NA,TRBJ1-5,NA,TRBV6-8,CASSYNFRSWDSNQPQHF,TGTGCCAGCAGTTATAACTTCAGGAGTTGGGATAGCAATCAGCCCCAGCATTTT
few,TRBJ1-6,NA,TRBV6-5,CASSYRERNSPLHF,TGTGCCAGCAGCTACAGGGAACGTAATTCACCCCTCCACTTT
NA,TRBJ1-4,NA,TRBV27,CASSLRGGSGEKLFF,TGTGCCAGCAGTTTAAGGGGGGGGTCGGGTGAAAAACTGTTTTTT
NA,TRBJ2-5,NA,TRBV30,CAWKVKGQIQETQYF,TGTGCCTGGAAGGTGAAGGGACAAATTCAAGAGACCCAGTACTTC
NA,TRBJ2-3,TRBD2,TRBV18,CASSPRREGRADTQYF,TGTGCCAGCTCACCACGACGGGAGGGCCGCGCAGATACGCAGTATTTT
NA,TRBJ2-3,TRBD2,TRBV7-9,CASSLGLAGNMDTQYF,TGTGCCAGCAGCTTGGGGCTAGCGGGGAATATGGATACGCAGTATTTT
NA,TRBJ1-2,TRBD1,TRBV19,CASSIRGQAAGYGYTF,TGTGCCAGTAGTATAAGGGGACAGGCCGCTGGCTATGGCTACACCTTC
NA,TRBJ2-5,NA,TRBV5-1,CASSRQSLQETQYF,TGCGCCAGCAGTCGGCAGAGCCTACAAGAGACCCAGTACTTC
NA,TRBJ2-1,NA,TRBV7-3,CASSPSQGHEQFF,TGTGCCAGCAGCCCTTCCCAGGGTCATGAGCAGTTCTTC
NA,TRBJ1-1,TRBD1,TRBV11-3,CASSPGTGNTEAFF,TGTGCCAGCAGCCCCGGGACAGGGAACACTGAAGCTTTCTTT
NA,TRBJ1-1,NA,TRBV6-5,CASSSSRINTEAFF,TGTGCCAGCAGTTCCTCTAGAATCAACACTGAAGCTTTCTTT
NA,TRBJ2-1,TRBD2,TRBV11-3,CASLESAGGLYNEQFF,TGTGCCAGCCTTGAGTCCGCGGGGGGCCTCTACAATGAGCAGTTCTTC